This T cell receptor beta chain appears in the sequencing data of a study of T cells in Graves' hyperthyroidism and ophthalmopathy. The CDR3 runs to 9 residues. The germline gives CDR1 MDHEN, CDR2 SYDVKM. V lost 11 bases, J lost 9 bases, and 10 bases lay in between. This clonotype has a handful of counts. There were TCR beta CDR3 regions amplified from RNA transcripts. The HTBI primer set was used in a first-round RT-PCR of the TCR CDR3. TCRdb reprocessed the multiplex PCR reads with MiXCR, giving one entry per CDR3 protein. The data hold a few hundred thousand distinct CDR3 sequences, with 15% to 20% observed a single time.

Sequencing was done on a sample of blood. This TCR was sampled from a woman in her late teens or twenties with Graves' ophthalmopathy. V and J are TRBV28 and TRBJ2-5; D gene uncertain. The CDR3 DNA is TGTGCCGGCAAGAGAGCCCAGTACTTC. This translates into CAGKRAQYF.